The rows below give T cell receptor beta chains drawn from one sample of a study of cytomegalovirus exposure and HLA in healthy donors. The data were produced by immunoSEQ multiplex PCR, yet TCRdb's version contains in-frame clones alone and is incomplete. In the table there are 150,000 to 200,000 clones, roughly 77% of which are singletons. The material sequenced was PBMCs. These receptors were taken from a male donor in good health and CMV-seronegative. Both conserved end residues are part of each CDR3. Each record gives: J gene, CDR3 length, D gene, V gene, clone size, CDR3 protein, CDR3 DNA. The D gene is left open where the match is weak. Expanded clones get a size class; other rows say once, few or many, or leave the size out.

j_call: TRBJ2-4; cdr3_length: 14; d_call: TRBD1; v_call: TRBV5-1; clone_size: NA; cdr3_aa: CASSLGQGSDIQYF; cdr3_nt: TGCGCCAGCAGCTTGGGACAGGGATCGGACATTCAGTACTTC
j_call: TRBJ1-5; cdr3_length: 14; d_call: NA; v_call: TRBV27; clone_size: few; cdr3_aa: CASSLGQGTQPQHF; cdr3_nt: TGTGCCAGCAGTTTAGGGCAGGGGACCCAGCCCCAGCATTTT
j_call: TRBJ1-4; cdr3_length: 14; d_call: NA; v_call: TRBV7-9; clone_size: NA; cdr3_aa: CASSSGSKPEKLFF; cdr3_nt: TGTGCCAGCAGCTCCGGGTCAAAGCCTGAAAAACTGTTTTTT
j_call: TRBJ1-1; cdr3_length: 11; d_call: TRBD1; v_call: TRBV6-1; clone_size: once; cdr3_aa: CATTGVSEAFF; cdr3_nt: TGTGCCACGACAGGGGTGTCTGAAGCTTTCTTT
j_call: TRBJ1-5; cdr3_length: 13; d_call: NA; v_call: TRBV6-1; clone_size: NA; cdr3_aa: CASSDRGNQPQHF; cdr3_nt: TGTGCCAGCAGTGACAGGGGTAATCAGCCCCAGCATTTT
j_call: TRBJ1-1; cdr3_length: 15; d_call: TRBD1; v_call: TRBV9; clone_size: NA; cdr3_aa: CASSADRGGNTEAFF; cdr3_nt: TGTGCCAGCAGCGCGGACAGGGGTGGAAACACTGAAGCTTTCTTT
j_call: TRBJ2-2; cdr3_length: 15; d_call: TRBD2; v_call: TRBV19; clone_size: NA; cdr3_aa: CASSQSSGSSGELFF; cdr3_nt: TGTGCCAGTAGTCAGTCTAGCGGGAGTTCCGGGGAGCTGTTTTTT
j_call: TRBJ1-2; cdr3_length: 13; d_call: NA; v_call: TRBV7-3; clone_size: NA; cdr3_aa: CASSNDRNYGYTF; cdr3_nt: TGTGCCAGCAGCAATGACAGGAACTATGGCTACACCTTC
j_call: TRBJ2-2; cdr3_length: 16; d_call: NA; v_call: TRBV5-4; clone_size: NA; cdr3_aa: CASRLGGGTNTGELFF; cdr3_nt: TGTGCCAGCAGGTTGGGGGGCGGGACGAACACCGGGGAGCTGTTTTTT
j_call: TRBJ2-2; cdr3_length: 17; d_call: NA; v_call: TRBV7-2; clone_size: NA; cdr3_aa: CASSPKGHLTNTGELFF; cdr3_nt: TGTGCCAGCAGCCCCAAGGGACACCTTACTAACACCGGGGAGCTGTTTTTT
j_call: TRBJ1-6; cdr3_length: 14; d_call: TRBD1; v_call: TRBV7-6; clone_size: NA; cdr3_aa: CASSLDRGLSPLHF; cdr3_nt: TGTGCCAGCAGCTTAGACAGGGGTCTTTCACCCCTCCACTTT
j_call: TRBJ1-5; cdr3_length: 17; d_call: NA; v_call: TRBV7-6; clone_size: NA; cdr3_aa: CASSLVPPPGIAQPQHF; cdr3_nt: TGTGCCAGCAGCTTAGTTCCCCCCCCGGGGATCGCTCAGCCCCAGCATTTT
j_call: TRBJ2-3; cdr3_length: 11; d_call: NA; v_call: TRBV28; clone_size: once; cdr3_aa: CASRGGDTQYF; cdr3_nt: TGTGCCAGCCGTGGGGGGGATACGCAGTATTTT
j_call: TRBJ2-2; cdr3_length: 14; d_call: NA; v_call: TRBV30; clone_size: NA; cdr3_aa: CAWSATSTAGELFF; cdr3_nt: TGTGCCTGGAGTGCCACTAGCACTGCAGGGGAGCTGTTTTTT
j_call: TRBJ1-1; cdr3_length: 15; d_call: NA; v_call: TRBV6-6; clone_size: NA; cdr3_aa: CASSYSIEQNTEAFF; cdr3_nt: TGTGCCAGCAGTTACTCGATAGAGCAGAACACTGAAGCTTTCTTT
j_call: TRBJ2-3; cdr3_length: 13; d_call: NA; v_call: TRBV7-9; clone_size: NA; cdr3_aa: CSSRLESTDTQYF; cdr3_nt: TGTTCCAGTCGACTGGAAAGCACAGATACGCAGTATTTT
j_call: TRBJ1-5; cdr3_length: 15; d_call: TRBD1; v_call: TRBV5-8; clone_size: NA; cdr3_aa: CASSATGAGNQPQHF; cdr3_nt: TGTGCCAGCAGCGCGACAGGGGCTGGCAATCAGCCCCAGCATTTT
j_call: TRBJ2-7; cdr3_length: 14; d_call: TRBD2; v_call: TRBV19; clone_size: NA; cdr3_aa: CASSITGGSPEQYF; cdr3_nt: TGTGCCAGTAGTATTACGGGAGGCTCGCCCGAGCAGTACTTC
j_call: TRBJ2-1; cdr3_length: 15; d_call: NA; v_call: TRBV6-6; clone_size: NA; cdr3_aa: CASRGLSGEDHEQFF; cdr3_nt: TGTGCCAGCAGAGGACTGTCGGGAGAGGACCATGAGCAGTTCTTC
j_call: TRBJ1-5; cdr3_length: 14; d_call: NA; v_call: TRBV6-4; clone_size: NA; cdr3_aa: CASRRSYSNQPQHF; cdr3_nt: TGTGCCAGCAGGAGGTCCTATAGCAATCAGCCCCAGCATTTT
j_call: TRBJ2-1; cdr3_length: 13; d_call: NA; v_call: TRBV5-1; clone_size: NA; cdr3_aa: CASRARSEGEQFF; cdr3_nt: TGCGCCAGCAGAGCTAGATCTGAGGGTGAGCAGTTCTTC
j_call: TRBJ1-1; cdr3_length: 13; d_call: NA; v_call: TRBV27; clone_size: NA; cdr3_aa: CASSFDRNTEAFF; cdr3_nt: TGTGCCAGCAGTTTCGACAGAAACACTGAAGCTTTCTTT
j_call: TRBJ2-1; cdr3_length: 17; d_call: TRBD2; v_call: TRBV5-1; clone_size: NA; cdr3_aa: CASSLARGGAFGGEQFF; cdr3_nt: TGCGCCAGCAGCTTGGCGCGCGGGGGGGCGTTCGGTGGTGAGCAGTTCTTC
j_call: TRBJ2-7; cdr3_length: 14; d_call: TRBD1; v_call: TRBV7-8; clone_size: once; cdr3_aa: CASSWGQGSYEQYF; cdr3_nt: TGTGCCAGCAGCTGGGGACAGGGGTCCTACGAGCAGTACTTC
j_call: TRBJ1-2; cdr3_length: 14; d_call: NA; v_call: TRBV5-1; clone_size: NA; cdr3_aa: CASSLSLANYGYTF; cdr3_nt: TGCGCCAGCAGCCTGTCCTTAGCTAACTATGGCTACACCTTC
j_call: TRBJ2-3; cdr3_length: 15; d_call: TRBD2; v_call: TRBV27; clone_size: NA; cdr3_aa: CASTYAMGGADTQYF; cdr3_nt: TGTGCCAGCACCTATGCGATGGGGGGGGCAGATACGCAGTATTTT
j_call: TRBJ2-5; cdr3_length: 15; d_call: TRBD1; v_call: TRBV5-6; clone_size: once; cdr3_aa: CASSLGYRDRETQYF; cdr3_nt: TGTGCCAGCAGCTTGGGGTACCGGGACAGAGAGACCCAGTACTTC
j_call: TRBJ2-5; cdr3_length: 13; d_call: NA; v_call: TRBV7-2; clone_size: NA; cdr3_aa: CASREDHQETQYF; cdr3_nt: TGTGCCAGCAGGGAGGACCACCAAGAGACCCAGTACTTC
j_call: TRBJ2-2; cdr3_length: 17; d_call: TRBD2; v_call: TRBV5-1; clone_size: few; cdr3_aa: CASSFGLAGANTGELFF; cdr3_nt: TGCGCCAGCAGCTTCGGACTAGCGGGCGCGAACACCGGGGAGCTGTTTTTT
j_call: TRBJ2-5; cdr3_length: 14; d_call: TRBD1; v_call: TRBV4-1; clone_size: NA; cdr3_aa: CASSQGQRQETQYF; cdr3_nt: TGCGCCAGCAGCCAGGGACAGCGGCAAGAGACCCAGTACTTC
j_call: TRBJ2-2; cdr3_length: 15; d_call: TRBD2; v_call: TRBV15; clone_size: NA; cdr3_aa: CATSRTGGLTGELFF; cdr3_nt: TGTGCCACCAGCAGAACGGGGGGACTCACTGGGGAGCTGTTTTTT
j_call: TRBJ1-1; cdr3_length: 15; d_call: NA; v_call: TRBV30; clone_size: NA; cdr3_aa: CAWSAPQALRPEAFF; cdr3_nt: TGTGCCTGGAGCGCCCCTCAGGCTCTAAGACCTGAAGCTTTCTTT
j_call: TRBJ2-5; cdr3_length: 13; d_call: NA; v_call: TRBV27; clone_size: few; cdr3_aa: CASSFLAAETQYF; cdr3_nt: TGTGCCAGCAGTTTCTTGGCAGCGGAGACCCAGTACTTC
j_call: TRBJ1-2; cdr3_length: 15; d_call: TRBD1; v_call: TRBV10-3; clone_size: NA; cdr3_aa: CAITPEGQGSYGYTF; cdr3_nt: TGTGCCATCACCCCCGAGGGACAGGGATCCTATGGCTACACCTTC
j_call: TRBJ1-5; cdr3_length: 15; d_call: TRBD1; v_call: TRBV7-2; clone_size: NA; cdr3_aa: CASSRDRVMGQPQHF; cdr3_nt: TGTGCCAGCAGCCGGGACAGGGTGATGGGTCAGCCCCAGCATTTT
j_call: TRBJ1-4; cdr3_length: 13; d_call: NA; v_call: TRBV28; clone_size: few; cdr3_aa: CASSSPGSEKLFF; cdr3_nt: TGTGCCAGCAGTTCCCCCGGGAGTGAAAAACTGTTTTTT
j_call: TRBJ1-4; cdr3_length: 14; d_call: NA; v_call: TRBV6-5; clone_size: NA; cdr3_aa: CASSTGFSNEKLFF; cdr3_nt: TGTGCCAGCAGTACCGGGTTCTCTAATGAAAAACTGTTTTTT
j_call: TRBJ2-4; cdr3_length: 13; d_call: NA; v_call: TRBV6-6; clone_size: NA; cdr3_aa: CASSYVQKNIQYF; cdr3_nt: TGTGCCAGCAGTTATGTACAGAAAAACATTCAGTACTTC
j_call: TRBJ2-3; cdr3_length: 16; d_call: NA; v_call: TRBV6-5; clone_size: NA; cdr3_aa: CASSYSYPGGTDTQYF; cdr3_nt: TGTGCCAGCAGTTACTCGTATCCCGGAGGCACAGATACGCAGTATTTT
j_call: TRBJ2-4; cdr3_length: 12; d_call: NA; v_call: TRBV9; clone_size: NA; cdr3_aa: CASSVGNNIQYF; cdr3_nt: TGTGCCAGCAGCGTCGGTAATAACATTCAGTACTTC
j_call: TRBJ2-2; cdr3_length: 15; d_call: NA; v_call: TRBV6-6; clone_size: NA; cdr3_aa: CASSSSPTNTGELFF; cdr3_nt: TGTGCCAGCAGTTCATCCCCTACGAACACCGGGGAGCTGTTTTTT
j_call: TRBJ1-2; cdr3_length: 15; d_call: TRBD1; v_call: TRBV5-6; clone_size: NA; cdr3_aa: CASSGMDRGPAGYTF; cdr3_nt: TGTGCCAGCAGCGGAATGGACAGGGGGCCGGCTGGCTACACCTTC